The source of this TCR beta chain is a study of T-cell reconstitution after alpha-beta-depleted transplantation in children. V lost 4 bases, J lost 2 bases, and 3 bases stayed unmatched. This CDR3 has 13 amino acids. CDR1 and CDR2 from the germline V gene are SQVTM and ANQGSEA. The table lists this clonotype with a few counts. Unique molecular identifiers were used in preparing the TCRbeta library. TCRdb re-called the PCR reads with MiXCR, one entry per CDR3 protein. The table lists 350,000 to 500,000 distinct CDR3 sequences, roughly 43% of them singletons. This sample comprised PBMCs, obtained before TCRalphabeta/CD19-depleted stem cell transplant. The clonotype comes from a girl aged 2 to 9 with aplastic anemia, due to receive a stem cell transplant. V is TRBV29-1 and J is TRBJ2-3; 7 bases fit TRBD2. This CDR3 reads CSVASGPTDTQYF. The CDR3 DNA is TGCAGCGTTGCTAGCGGCCCCACAGATACGCAGTATTTT.